The entry below gives a single T cell receptor beta chain sequence along with its context. What it recognizes is unknown. Because the CDR3's place on the DNA is in doubt, the DNA is left out and the CDR3 is given as listed by TCRdb. This sample is drawn from a study of human T cells and chemical hapten exposure. The CDR3 spans 13 amino acids, including both terminal residues. Time point: pre-sensitization, week 0. Treatment given: therapeutic diphenylcyclopropenone sensitization with weekly scalp DPC. Sequencing started from total RNA isolated from unfractionated whole blood. Study outcomes and limitations: Healthy people's immune response may differ from that of the donors, who had alopecia. PT1 expanded TCR numbers rose with patch test score.

TCRdb processed the RACE reads anew with MiXCR; each CDR3 protein has one entry. Among fewer than 70,000 distinct CDR3 sequences, roughly 6.7% were seen once, and the ten largest hold 1.5% to 2%. The V and J genes are TRBV12-3 or TRBV12-4 and TRBJ2-2. The sequence was obtained from a woman under 40 with alopecia areata. Some clones in this sample may be carry-over from other donors' samples. This specimen was whole blood, taken in connection with sensitization to the hapten diphenylcyclopropenone (DPC). The chain's CDR3 is CASSFFGAGELFF.